The 21 T cell receptor beta chains reported below all come from one sample, sequenced in a study of CD4 T cells in relation to SARS-CoV-2 and coronaviruses. Assay: immunoSEQ multiplex PCR; the TCRdb copy retains only in-frame clones and omits some. The sample yields roughly 68,000 clones, just over 90% seen once. Unexposed donor CD4+ T cells date from 2011-2018, before the COVID-19 pandemic. The sample taken for sequencing was naive CD4+ T cells from PBMCs. Documented subset: naive CD4+ T cells isolated by negative enrichment. The receptor set was obtained from a human donor in good health.

The chain recombines TRBV7-6 with TRBJ1-6, with TRBD1 matching over 8 bases. J gave up 5 bases and V 5 bases, and 5 bases lay outside the gene matches. CDR1 and CDR2 (germline): SGHVS, FNYEAQ. The CDR3 extends over 15 amino acids. The CDR3 nucleotides are TGTGCCAGCAGCCCTACAGGGGGTGATAATTCACCCCTCCACTTT. It specifies CASSPTGGDNSPLHF.

The chain recombines TRBV15 with TRBJ1-2; 7 bases fit TRBD1. J gave up 4 bases and V 4 bases, and 9 bases lay outside the gene matches. Germline-derived CDR1 and CDR2 are LNHNV and YYDKDF (reference sequence). This CDR3 comprises 15 residues. The CDR3 is CATSNLQGIGYGYTF. CDR3 sequence (DNA): TGTGCCACCAGCAACCTACAGGGGATCGGCTATGGCTACACCTTC.

This clone was picked up one time. The gene calls are TRBV27 and TRBJ1-6; TRBD1 might be the D (5 bases). Trimming pared 2 bases from V and 9 bases from J, leaving 14 bases between. This CDR3 is 15 amino acids long. Germline V gene sequence: CDR1 MNHEY, CDR2 SMNVEV (reference sequence). The CDR3 spells CASSLDYTGSSPLHF. CDR3 sequence (DNA): TGTGCCAGCAGTTTAGATTATACAGGATCTTCACCCCTCCACTTT.

The chain uses TRBV5-5 and TRBJ1-2; 8 positions match TRBD1. Trimming cost V 5 bases and J 6 bases; bases outside gene matches: 6. The CDR3 consists of 13 residues. Germline V gene lookup returns CDR1 SGHKS and CDR2 YYEKEE (reference sequence). CDR3 bases: TGTGCCAGCAGACTTACAGGGGGTCATGGCTACACCTTC. Its protein product is CASRLTGGHGYTF.

J is TRBJ2-7 and V is TRBV11-1; TRBD2 matches at 11 bases. The CDR3 spans 16 residues. The J segment lost 2 bases and the V segment lost 6 bases, leaving 9 bases of the junction unmatched. Looked up from germline, CDR1 is SGHAT and CDR2 is FQDESV (reference sequence). CDR3 loop: CASRPIGTSGTYEQYF. In DNA, the CDR3 is TGTGCCAGCAGACCCATCGGGACTAGCGGCACCTACGAGCAGTACTTC.

The chain combines TRBV5-4 with TRBJ2-5, with 7 bases aligning to TRBD2. With V trimmed by 0 bases and J by 5 bases, 10 bases remained unmatched. The CDR3 has 16 residues. Germline V gene data show CDR1 as SGHNT and CDR2 as YYREEE (reference sequence). As DNA, the CDR3 is TGTGCCAGCAGCTTGGAGGCGGGGGACCAAGGGGAGACCCAGTACTTC. Protein sequence: CASSLEAGDQGETQYF.

The chain uses TRBV11-1 and TRBJ2-1; a possible D gene is TRBD2 (5 bases). The CDR3 extends over 12 amino acids. Germline lookup yields CDR1 SGHAT and CDR2 FQDESV (reference sequence). Trimming shortened V by 7 bases and J by 10 bases, and 14 bases separated the two germline ends. The CDR3 DNA reads TGTGCCAGCAACTCCCCCCCGGGGGAGCAGTTCTTC. It codes for CASNSPPGEQFF.

CDR3 DNA: TGCGCCAGCAGCTTGGATCCTGGGTCTGGGCAGACCCAGTACTTC. It specifies CASSLDPGSGQTQYF. The V call is TRBV5-1, the J call TRBJ2-5; D is uncertain. Trimming stripped 0 bases from V and 6 bases from J, with 15 bases between. Germline V gene lookup returns CDR1 SGHRS and CDR2 YFSETQ. The CDR3 consists of 15 residues.

The chain couples TRBV27 to TRBJ2-1; D is perhaps TRBD1 (6 bases). The CDR3 runs 20 residues. V lost 3 bases, J lost 3 bases, and 27 bases lay in between. Per germline, CDR1 MNHEY and CDR2 SMNVEV (reference sequence). CDR3 loop: CASSFGGSGALANLYNEQFF. CDR3 coding DNA: TGTGCCAGCAGTTTTGGGGGCTCAGGGGCCCTGGCAAATCTCTACAATGAGCAGTTCTTC.

The chain has TRBV27 and TRBJ1-2; TRBD1 is a possible D gene (6 bases). The CDR3 sequence is 15 residues long. In germline, CDR1 is MNHEY, CDR2 SMNVEV (reference sequence). The V gene lost 6 bases and the J gene lost 4 bases, with 18 bases spanning the gap. CDR3: CASSSRGARGYGYTF. CDR3 sequence (DNA): TGTGCCAGCAGCTCCCGGGGGGCTAGGGGCTATGGCTACACCTTC.

The V and J genes are TRBV5-1 and TRBJ2-7; 8 bases fit TRBD1. Germline loops: CDR1 SGHRS, CDR2 YFSETQ. After removal of 2 bases from V and 5 bases from J, the junction contained 6 bases not matched to a gene. The CDR3 totals 14 residues. CDR3 nucleotides: TGCGCCAGCAGCTTTACAGGGGGAAGGAACGAGCAGTACTTC. Its translation: CASSFTGGRNEQYF.

The V and J genes are TRBV12-5 and TRBJ1-2, with TRBD1 matching over 7 bases. The ends lost 4 bases at V and 7 bases at J; junction bases unmatched: 6. CDR3 length: 13 residues. Germline CDR1 reads LGHNT; CDR2 reads FRNRAP. The CDR3 DNA follows: TGTGCTAGTGGTTGGGGGACAGCAGGTGGCTACACCTTC. This gives the protein CASGWGTAGGYTF.

V usage is TRBV5-4 and J usage is TRBJ2-1, with TRBD2 matching over 9 bases. Germline lookup yields CDR1 SGHNT and CDR2 YYREEE (reference sequence). The CDR3 is 15 residues long. The trim removed 4 bases at V and 0 bases at J, leaving 2 bases unmatched. DNA for the CDR3: TGTGCCAGCAGCAGTAGCGGGAGCTCCTACAATGAGCAGTTCTTC. This translates into CASSSSGSSYNEQFF.

J is TRBJ2-1 and V is TRBV6-4; 7 positions match TRBD2. Germline values: CDR1 MRHNA, CDR2 SNTAGT. V lost 2 bases, J lost 8 bases, and 21 bases stayed unmatched. The CDR3 spans 19 residues. The CDR3 here is CASSDTLRRGGRAGDEQFF. CDR3 DNA: TGTGCCAGCAGTGACACCCTACGCCGGGGTGGGAGGGCCGGGGATGAGCAGTTCTTC.

Note on this clone: An end of the junction differs from the germline gene, which may be a read error. This chain links TRBV6-5 with TRBJ2-7; 9 bases line up with TRBD2. Germline-derived CDR1 and CDR2 are MNHEY and SVGAGI. The CDR3 totals 16 residues. The CDR3 sequence is CASGYGGGGLGREQYF. In DNA form, the CDR3 reads TGTGCCAGCGGTTACGGCGGGGGGGGCTTGGGGAGGGAGCAGTACTTC.

The chain combines TRBV19 with TRBJ2-3, with a weak D call TRBD2 (7 bases). V was trimmed by 4 bases and J by 1 base, leaving 18 bases between them. CDR1 LNHDA and CDR2 SQIVND come from the germline V gene (reference sequence). There are 17 residues in the CDR3. The CDR3, as DNA: TGTGCCAGTAGTAATATACGGGGGGCTATAGGCACAGATACGCAGTATTTT. It encodes CASSNIRGAIGTDTQYF. Looking up the rest from reference TRBV19 and TRBJ2-3 gives the full variable domain: DGGITQSPKYLFRKEGQNVTLSCEQNLNHDAMYWYRQDPGQGLRLIYYSQIVNDFQKGDIAEGYSVSREKKESFPLTVTSAQKNPTAFYLCASSNIRGAIGTDTQYFGPGTRLTVL.

This sequence joins TRBV10-3 and TRBJ2-5; TRBD1 is a possible D gene (5 bases). The CDR3 spans 14 residues. Germline values: CDR1 ENHRY, CDR2 SYGVKD. The V gene lost 1 base and the J gene lost 5 bases, with 11 bases spanning the gap. The CDR3 DNA reads TGTGCCATCAGTGAGTTCAGGGTCGGGGAGACCCAGTACTTC. Translation: CAISEFRVGETQYF.

The J gene is TRBJ1-1, the V gene TRBV2, with TRBD1 matching over 9 bases. In germline, CDR1 is SNHLY, CDR2 FYNNEI. J gave up 3 bases and V 6 bases, and 5 bases lay outside the gene matches. The CDR3 spans 14 residues. The CDR3 protein is CASSLQGAYTEAFF. The CDR3, as DNA: TGTGCCAGCAGCCTACAGGGGGCATACACTGAAGCTTTCTTT.

This sequence joins TRBV30 and TRBJ1-5; maybe TRBD1 (5 bases). Per the germline V gene, CDR1 is GTSNPN and CDR2 is SVGIG (reference sequence). The CDR3 totals 12 residues. V lost 5 bases, J lost 5 bases, and 10 bases lay in between. This CDR3 is CAWDSGDQPQHF. The CDR3 DNA sequence: TGTGCCTGGGACAGTGGGGATCAGCCCCAGCATTTT.

This rearrangement joins TRBV18 to TRBJ2-3; D unresolved. Germline CDR1 KGHSH, CDR2 LQKENI. Trimming left V 2 bases short and J 0 bases short, with 6 bases between. CDR3 length: 14 residues. The CDR3 region is CASSPTASTDTQYF. In nucleotides, the CDR3 is TGTGCCAGCTCACCAACAGCCAGCACAGATACGCAGTATTTT.

This chain joins TRBV12-3 or TRBV12-4 and TRBJ2-5; D is undetermined. CDR3 length: 13 residues. V lost 6 bases and J lost 3, with 11 bases in between. In DNA, the CDR3 is TGTGCCAGCAGCCAAACCCCAGAAGAGACCCAGTACTTC. It yields the protein CASSQTPEETQYF.